These 26 T cell receptor beta chains were all obtained from the same sample, sequenced in a study of T-cell reconstitution after alpha-beta-depleted transplantation in children. During its preparation, the TCRbeta library received unique molecular identifiers. Each CDR3 protein gets one entry after TCRdb re-called the PCR reads with MiXCR. The sample has 700,000 or so distinct CDR3 sequences, less than 15% seen once. The sequenced sample was PBMCs, obtained before TCRalphabeta/CD19-depleted stem cell transplant. The receptor set was obtained from a girl between 2 and 10 years old with congenital amegakaryocytic thrombocytopenia, due to receive a stem cell transplant.

This clonotype was observed a few times. The gene calls are TRBV2 and TRBJ2-4; D possibly matches TRBD1 or TRBD2 (6 bases each). From germline, CDR1 is SNHLY and CDR2 FYNNEI. Deletions cut 5 bases from V and 9 bases from J, with 14 bases between. This CDR3 has 13 amino acids. As DNA, the CDR3 is TGTGCCAGCAGTTACAGGGAGGATGGCATTCAGTACTTC. This codes for CASSYREDGIQYF.

This clonotype has just a few counts. The chain combines TRBV18 with TRBJ1-1; D ambiguous. The V and J ends lost 3 bases and 4 bases respectively, with 15 bases between them. CDR1 KGHSH and CDR2 LQKENI come from the germline V gene. This CDR3 contains 15 residues. This chain's CDR3 is CASSPYVEVPTEAFF. For the CDR3, the DNA is TGTGCCAGCTCACCGTATGTGGAGGTTCCCACTGAAGCTTTCTTT.

The table lists this clonotype with many counts. V and J are TRBV5-1 and TRBJ2-1; TRBD1 is a possible D gene (5 bases). Trimming pared 0 bases from V and 9 bases from J, leaving 13 bases between. CDR3 size: 14 residues. Germline CDR1 SGHRS, CDR2 YFSETQ. Here the CDR3 DNA reads TGCGCCAGCAGCTTGGAGGGGCGGCCTACTGAGCAGTTCTTC. Protein product: CASSLEGRPTEQFF.

This clonotype was seen at least ten times. The rearrangement joins TRBV5-1 to TRBJ2-2, with D perhaps matching TRBD2 (7 bases). Trimming cost V 2 bases and J 2 bases, with 16 bases left between them. Germline V CDR1 and CDR2: SGHRS, YFSETQ. This CDR3 comprises 17 residues. The CDR3 spells CASSFFGGLANTGELFF. The CDR3 DNA follows: TGCGCCAGCAGCTTTTTCGGGGGGCTAGCTAACACCGGGGAGCTGTTTTTT.

The chain recombines TRBV30 with TRBJ1-2; no clear D gene. The CDR3 covers 11 residues. CDR1 and CDR2 from the germline V gene are GTSNPN and SVGIG (reference sequence). Trimming left V 2 bases short and J 2 bases short, with 3 bases between. The CDR3 reads CAWSRNYGYTF. CDR3 in DNA: TGTGCCTGGAGTCGGAACTATGGCTACACCTTC.

This clonotype was seen repeatedly, ten times or more. This chain connects TRBV12-3 or TRBV12-4 to TRBJ2-1; TRBD2 matches 14 bases. CDR3 length: 16 amino acids. J lost 11 bases, V lost 5 bases, and 11 bases had no gene match. CDR3 amino acids: CASSIPRLAGGGQQFF. CDR3 DNA sequence: TGTGCCAGCAGTATACCCCGACTAGCGGGAGGGGGGCAGCAGTTCTTC.

The table lists this clonotype with many counts. The chain combines TRBV5-1 with TRBJ2-7, with TRBD2 matching 7 bases. The J segment lost 4 bases and the V segment lost 2 bases, leaving 12 bases of the junction unmatched. The CDR3 extends over 16 amino acids. CDR1 and CDR2 (germline): SGHRS, YFSETQ. The CDR3 nucleotides are TGCGCCAGCAGCTTACGAGTGCCTAGCGGAAGATACGAGCAGTACTTC. Its translation is CASSLRVPSGRYEQYF. The full variable domain, with the rest looked up from reference TRBV5-1 and TRBJ2-7, is KAGVTQTPRYLIKTRGQQVTLSCSPISGHRSVSWYQQTPGQGLQFLFEYFSETQRNKGNFPGRFSGRQFSNSRSEMNVSTLELGDSALYLCASSLRVPSGRYEQYFGPGTRLTVT.

The table lists this clonotype with many counts. The rearrangement uses TRBV27 and TRBJ2-2; TRBD1 matches 7 bases. The CDR3 is 14 residues long. V trimming: 1 base; J trimming: 6 bases; junction bases outside the gene matches: 2. The germline V gene encodes CDR1 MNHEY and CDR2 SMNVEV (reference sequence). The CDR3 DNA follows: TGTGCCAGCAGTTTATACAGGGGCTCCGGGGAGCTGTTTTTT. Its protein is CASSLYRGSGELFF.

The chain has TRBV27 and TRBJ2-5; D is possibly TRBD1 or TRBD2 (5 bases each). V dropped 6 bases and J dropped 9 bases, with 20 bases sitting between them. The CDR3 has 14 residues. Germline V gene data show CDR1 as MNHEY and CDR2 as SMNVEV (reference sequence). The CDR3 DNA reads as TGTGCCAGCAGCCACAACGAGGGGTCGGAGGCCCAGTACTTC. This codes for CASSHNEGSEAQYF.

This clonotype was recorded at least ten times. This rearrangement joins TRBV29-1 to TRBJ1-2; D gene unclear. The CDR3 has 13 residues. Germline CDR1 reads SQVTM; CDR2 reads ANQGSEA. V lost 5 bases to trimming and J lost 1 base, with 11 bases between them. CDR3 sequence reads: CSVLPLVNYGYTF. Here the CDR3 DNA reads TGCAGCGTTTTGCCCCTGGTTAACTATGGCTACACCTTC.

This clonotype was observed at least ten times. V gene TRBV5-1 combines with J gene TRBJ2-1; the match to TRBD1 covers 9 bases. V gave up 5 bases and J gave up 3 bases; unmatched junction bases: 6. Germline assignment: CDR1 SGHRS and CDR2 YFSETQ. This CDR3 spans 15 amino acids. The CDR3 DNA follows: TGCGCCAGCAGGGAATGGGACAGGGACTACAATGAGCAGTTCTTC. Its translation is CASREWDRDYNEQFF.

This clonotype turned up a few times. The genes are TRBV14 and TRBJ2-1; D gene uncertain. Germline CDR1 reads SGHDN; CDR2 reads FVKESK. Deletions cut 0 bases from V and 11 bases from J, with 14 bases between. This CDR3 contains 14 residues. CDR3 loop: CASSQEWSVGKQFF. The CDR3 region has the DNA TGTGCCAGCAGCCAAGAGTGGTCCGTCGGAAAGCAGTTCTTC.

The CDR3: CASRASGDHNEQFF. The CDR3 DNA sequence: TGTGCCAGCAGGGCTAGCGGGGACCACAATGAGCAGTTCTTC. The rearrangement links TRBV12-3 or TRBV12-4 to TRBJ2-1; 9 bases match TRBD2. Unmatched junction bases numbered 5, after V lost 6 bases and J lost 5 bases. The CDR3 spans 14 residues.

The sample holds a few counts of this clonotype. The chain has TRBV7-9 and TRBJ2-1, with D uncertain. Germline CDR1 and CDR2: SEHNR and FQNEAQ (reference sequence). The CDR3 runs to 16 residues. The V and J ends lost 1 base and 4 bases respectively, with 14 bases between them. DNA for the CDR3: TGTGCCAGCAGCTTAGTAGGGAACCCAGTTTACAATGAGCAGTTCTTC. Translating gives CASSLVGNPVYNEQFF.

There are a few counts of this clonotype. V and J are TRBV29-1 and TRBJ1-2; D is ambiguous. Germline values: CDR1 SQVTM, CDR2 ANQGSEA. V lost 4 bases, J lost 3 bases, and 9 bases lay in between. This CDR3 spans 12 amino acids. CDR3 nucleotides: TGCAGCGTTGGGGGTGCGGACTATGGCTACACCTTC. It yields the protein CSVGGADYGYTF.

The chain combines TRBV4-1 with TRBJ1-1, with D perhaps matching TRBD1 (6 bases). CDR3 size: 13 residues. The germline gives CDR1 MGHRA, CDR2 YSYEKL. V gave up 0 bases and J gave up 10 bases, with 12 bases separating them. The CDR3 here is CASSQDTGLGAFF. The CDR3 DNA is TGCGCCAGCAGCCAAGATACAGGGCTTGGAGCTTTCTTT.

A remark on this clonotype: This CDR3 is missing its conserved last phenylalanine or tryptophan, likely due to a read error. The chain links TRBV20-1 to TRBJ2-1; 12 bases line up with TRBD1. The CDR3 has 19 residues. From germline, CDR1 is DFQATT and CDR2 SNEGSKA (reference sequence). The trim removed 5 bases at V and 1 base at J, leaving 15 bases unmatched. CDR3: CSAYRPGTGGRRSYNEQFL. The CDR3 DNA sequence: TGCAGTGCTTATAGACCCGGGACAGGGGGCCGGAGGTCCTACAATGAGCAGTTCTTA.

This clonotype was found a few times. The genes are TRBV3-1 and TRBJ2-1; TRBD2 agrees at 12 bases. The CDR3 consists of 14 residues. CDR1 LGHDT and CDR2 YNNKEL come from the germline V gene (reference sequence). The junction had 5 bases not matched to a gene; V was cut back by 1 base and J by 13 bases. For the CDR3, the DNA is TGTGCCAGCAGCCAAGGTCCGACTAGCGGGAGCCAGTTCTTC. It yields the protein CASSQGPTSGSQFF.

This clonotype was counted ten times or more. The chain is built from TRBV9 and TRBJ2-1; weak D call: TRBD2 (5 bases). V was trimmed by 4 bases and J by 7 bases, leaving 15 bases between them. Germline-derived CDR1 and CDR2 are SGDLS and YYNGEE. The CDR3 covers 14 residues. This CDR3 reads CASSPVVTGNEQFF. The CDR3 DNA is TGTGCCAGCAGCCCCGTCGTGACGGGGAATGAGCAGTTCTTC.

This clonotype was seen repeatedly, ten times or more. The chain combines TRBV12-3 or TRBV12-4 with TRBJ2-1; possible D gene TRBD2, 6 bases. CDR3 size: 14 residues. The germline V and J ends were trimmed by 10 bases and 6 bases, with 19 bases remaining between them. The DNA for the CDR3 is TGTGCCACCTCGTGGGAGGTGTTCGGCAATGAGCAGTTCTTC. Residues: CATSWEVFGNEQFF.

A note on this clonotype: An end of the junction differs from the germline gene, which may be a read error. The CDR3 protein is CCAPLGLAGGRSYNEQFF. CDR3 DNA sequence: TGCTGTGCTCCCCTGGGGCTAGCGGGAGGACGATCCTACAATGAGCAGTTCTTC. The rearrangement joins TRBV20-1 to TRBJ2-1; 11 bases agree with TRBD2. The CDR3 totals 18 residues. Germline V lookup: CDR1 DFQATT, CDR2 SNEGSKA (reference sequence).

This clonotype showed up just a few times. This chain links TRBV3-1 with TRBJ2-1, with D perhaps given as TRBD1 or TRBD2 (5 bases each). The CDR3 consists of 12 residues. V gave up 7 bases and J gave up 8 bases, with 12 bases separating them. Germline values: CDR1 LGHDT, CDR2 YNNKEL (reference sequence). CDR3: CASNTRGDEQFF. The DNA for the CDR3 is TGTGCCAGCAACACAAGGGGAGATGAGCAGTTCTTC.

This clonotype has a handful of counts. The chain carries TRBV12-3 or TRBV12-4 and TRBJ2-7; D uncertain. With 5 bases removed from V and 2 bases from J, the gap between germline ends came to 7 bases. The length of the CDR3 is 12 residues. CDR3 sequence (DNA): TGTGCCAGCAGTGTCGGCCCCTACGAGCAGTACTTC. Translating it yields CASSVGPYEQYF.

The J gene is TRBJ2-1, the V gene TRBV5-1; TRBD2 aligns across 7 bases. CDR3 length equals 17 residues. Looked up from germline, CDR1 is SGHRS and CDR2 is YFSETQ. V shed 0 bases and J 3 bases; nucleotides not matched to a gene: 9. CDR3 in DNA: TGCGCCAGCAGCTTGGAGGGAGGCGGGAGACTCTACAATGAGCAGTTCTTC. Its protein is CASSLEGGGRLYNEQFF.

This clonotype was seen ten or more times. The chain carries TRBV20-1 and TRBJ2-1; TRBD1 matches at 10 bases. V trimming: 2 bases; J trimming: 7 bases; junction bases outside the gene matches: 8. Germline V gene lookup returns CDR1 DFQATT and CDR2 SNEGSKA (reference sequence). The CDR3 has 15 amino acids. The CDR3 sequence: CSARRNTGQGNEQFF. CDR3 nucleotides: TGCAGTGCTAGACGCAACACGGGACAGGGGAATGAGCAGTTCTTC.

Ten or more counts support this clonotype. The chain couples TRBV29-1 to TRBJ2-5, with 13 positions matching TRBD2. CDR1 is SQVTM, CDR2 ANQGSEA, per germline. The CDR3 extends over 17 amino acids. V lost 6 bases, J lost 4 bases, and 14 bases stayed unmatched. CDR3 nucleotide sequence: TGCAGCGTCAGAGACCAAGGACTAGCGGGAGATCTAGAGACCCAGTACTTC. It translates to CSVRDQGLAGDLETQYF.